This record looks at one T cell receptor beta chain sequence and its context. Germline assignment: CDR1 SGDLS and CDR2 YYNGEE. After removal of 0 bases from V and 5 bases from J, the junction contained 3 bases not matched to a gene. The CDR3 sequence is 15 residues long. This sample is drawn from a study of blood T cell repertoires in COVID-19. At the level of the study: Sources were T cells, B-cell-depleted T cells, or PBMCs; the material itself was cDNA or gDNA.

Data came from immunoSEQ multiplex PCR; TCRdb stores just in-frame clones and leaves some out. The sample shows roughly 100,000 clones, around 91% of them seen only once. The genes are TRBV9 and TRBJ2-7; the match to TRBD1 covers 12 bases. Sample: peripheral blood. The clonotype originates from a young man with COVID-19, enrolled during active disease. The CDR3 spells CASSVAGTGGNEQYF. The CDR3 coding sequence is TGTGCCAGCAGCGTAGCCGGGACAGGGGGCAACGAGCAGTACTTC.